Detailed here is one T cell receptor beta chain. The antigen is unknown. The data are from a study of cytotoxic CD8 clonotypes in ibrutinib-treated CLL. Overall study findings and caveats: Public clonotypes proved infrequent, and on treatment they shrank or remained steady. Investigators sampled sustained-remission and progressing patients at differing times. Patients showed higher baseline clonality than age-matched healthy donors, and it tracked circulating CD8+ T-cell counts.

V was pared by 2 bases and J by 5 bases, with 12 bases between. There are 15 residues in the CDR3. Per germline, CDR1 MNHNS and CDR2 SASEGT. Assay used: immunoSEQ multiplex PCR; TCRdb lists only in-frame clones, some missing. Of fewer than 50,000 clones in the sample, about 69% were seen once. The sequenced sample was PBMCs, obtained after 24 months of ibrutinib treatment. The chain joins TRBV6-1 to TRBJ1-4, with D uncertain. The source is a human donor with chronic lymphocytic leukemia. The CDR3 protein is CASSESRSRNEKLFF. The CDR3 nucleotides read TGTGCCAGCAGTGAATCGCGGAGCAGGAATGAAAAACTGTTTTTT.